The 24 T cell receptor beta chains in this list originate from one sample, sequenced in a study of cytomegalovirus exposure and HLA in healthy donors (dated by TCRdb to about 2017). Library construction relied on the immunoSEQ multiplex PCR assay. Here the immuneACCESS table is served through TCRdb, limited to in-frame sequences with V and J called. Missing clones are a known gap in these copies; in checked studies unresolved V genes cover under half, and the rest lacks a known reason. The sample contains roughly 56,000 clones, roughly 90% of them found a single time. The ten largest clones capture around 2% of the sample. Sequenced sample: PBMCs. These receptors came from a woman in her twenties or thirties in good health and CMV-seronegative.

The chain couples TRBV27 to TRBJ2-7; the match to TRBD2 covers 7 bases. The germline gives CDR1 MNHEY, CDR2 SMNVEV (reference sequence). The V and J ends lost 5 bases and 2 bases, in that order; junction bases with no gene match: 9. The CDR3 is 15 residues long. CDR3 loop: CASSPVREATYEQYF. The CDR3 DNA follows: TGTGCCAGCAGTCCGGTACGGGAGGCCACCTACGAGCAGTACTTC.

The chain has TRBV7-9 and TRBJ2-7; 8 bases match TRBD2. Losses at the gene ends were 6 bases for V and 0 bases for J; bases not matched to a gene: 10. Germline-derived CDR1 and CDR2 are SEHNR and FQNEAQ (reference sequence). CDR3 size: 16 residues. The CDR3 is CASRPSWREASYEQYF. The CDR3, as DNA: TGTGCCAGCAGGCCATCCTGGCGGGAGGCCTCCTACGAGCAGTACTTC.

The gene calls are TRBV4-2 and TRBJ2-7; 8 bases line up with TRBD1. Germline values: CDR1 LGHNA, CDR2 YNFKEQ. Trimming took 1 base from V and 5 from J; bases not matched to a gene: 10. The CDR3 sequence is 16 residues long. CDR3 amino acids: CASSQAYGTGPDEQYF. The CDR3 DNA is TGTGCCAGCAGCCAAGCGTACGGGACAGGTCCTGACGAGCAGTACTTC.

The rearrangement links TRBV30 to TRBJ2-1; 10 bases line up with TRBD2. This CDR3 region has 16 residues. Trimming at V came to 1 base and at J to 2 bases, leaving 5 bases not matched to a gene. The germline gives CDR1 GTSNPN, CDR2 SVGIG (reference sequence). Here the CDR3 DNA reads TGTGCCTGGAGTGGAATAGCGGGAGGTGCCTACAATGAGCAGTTCTTC. This encodes CAWSGIAGGAYNEQFF. Full variable domain (missing parts from reference TRBV30 and TRBJ2-1): SQTIHQWPATLVQPVGSPLSLECTVEGTSNPNLYWYRQAAGRGLQLLFYSVGIGQISSEVPQNLSASRPQDRQFILSSKKLLLSDSGFYLCAWSGIAGGAYNEQFFGPGTRLTVL.

The chain joins TRBV4-2 to TRBJ2-4, with a possible D match to TRBD1 (5 bases). CDR3 length: 19 residues. Germline V gene sequence: CDR1 LGHNA, CDR2 YNFKEQ. Trimming shortened V by 4 bases and J by 2 bases, and 24 bases separated the two germline ends. The CDR3 DNA reads as TGTGCCAGCAGCCTCGCCCATGCCCCGCAGGACACCTCCAAAAACATTCAGTACTTC. Protein product: CASSLAHAPQDTSKNIQYF.

About this clone itself: The junction departs from the called germline gene at one end, perhaps through a read error. The chain has TRBV7-7 and TRBJ2-1; 7 nucleotides line up with TRBD2. The germline CDR1 and CDR2 sequences are SSHAT and FNYEAQ (reference sequence). This CDR3 is 15 amino acids long. The CDR3 nucleotides read TGTGCTAGCAGCTTAGAGAGCGGGACGGGGAATGAGCAGTTCTTC. Translating it yields CASSLESGTGNEQFF.

The CDR3 sequence is CASSPTVDYNEKLFF. CDR3 nucleotide sequence: TGTGCCAGCTCACCGACGGTAGACTATAATGAAAAACTGTTTTTT. The chain is built from TRBV18 and TRBJ1-4, with unresolved D. CDR1 is KGHSH and CDR2 is LQKENI in the germline V gene. The CDR3 runs to 15 residues. The V end lost 3 bases, the J end lost 4 bases, and 12 bases lay between the germline ends.

This chain links TRBV6-5 with TRBJ2-7; 11 nucleotides align to TRBD2. After removal of 4 bases from V and 4 bases from J, the junction contained 9 bases not matched to a gene. Germline V lookup: CDR1 MNHEY, CDR2 SVGAGI. The CDR3 consists of 16 residues. In DNA form, the CDR3 reads TGTGCCAGCAGTTCTGATATAGCGGGAGGGTTTTACGAGCAGTACTTC. This codes for CASSSDIAGGFYEQYF.

The rearrangement links TRBV4-3 to TRBJ2-7, with TRBD1 identical over 7 bases. J was trimmed by 5 bases and V by 1 base; bases with no gene match: 8. The germline V gene has CDR1 LGHNA and CDR2 YSLEER. This CDR3 is built from 15 residues. CDR3 DNA sequence: TGCGCCAGCAGCCAAGTGAAGGCAGGGGGTAACGAGCAGTACTTC. Amino acid sequence: CASSQVKAGGNEQYF.

This clone appeared once. The chain carries TRBV7-8 and TRBJ2-3; 9 bases line up with TRBD1. CDR1 and CDR2 (germline): SGHVS, FQNEAQ. The CDR3 totals 15 residues. Trimming cost V 3 bases and J 2 bases; bases outside gene matches: 3. CDR3 residues: CASSLDRGPTDTQYF. Here the CDR3 DNA reads TGTGCCAGCAGCTTGGACAGGGGTCCCACAGATACGCAGTATTTT.

V usage is TRBV27 and J usage is TRBJ2-1; 7 bases are a match to TRBD2. From germline, CDR1 is MNHEY and CDR2 SMNVEV (reference sequence). The trim removed 7 bases at V and 12 bases at J, leaving 18 bases unmatched. CDR3 length equals 15 residues. For the CDR3, the DNA is TGTGCCAGCATACTTATTGTGGGAGCGAGGACTAGGCAGTTCTTC. Protein product: CASILIVGARTRQFF.

This clone was observed a few times. This chain links TRBV27 with TRBJ2-7, with D maybe TRBD2 (7 bases). Trimming removed 0 bases from V and 0 bases from J, with 12 bases in between. Germline V gives CDR1 MNHEY, CDR2 SMNVEV (reference sequence). This CDR3 region has 16 residues. The CDR3 loop is CASSLSGGLVSYEQYF. The CDR3 nucleotides are TGTGCCAGCAGTTTATCGGGGGGGCTGGTCTCCTACGAGCAGTACTTC.

This sequence joins TRBV27 and TRBJ2-6, with D possibly TRBD1 on 5 matching bases. The CDR3 is 20 residues long. Trimming left V 3 bases short and J 2 bases short, with 23 bases between. Germline V gene sequence: CDR1 MNHEY, CDR2 SMNVEV (reference sequence). CDR3 in amino acids: CASSFHVAQGTRAGANVLTF. The DNA for the CDR3 is TGTGCCAGCAGTTTTCATGTCGCCCAGGGAACTCGTGCTGGGGCCAACGTCCTGACTTTC.

The chain recombines TRBV11-3 with TRBJ2-1, with 9 bases fitting TRBD2. Per the germline V gene, CDR1 is SGHNT and CDR2 is YENEEA. Losses at the gene ends were 0 bases for V and 3 bases for J; bases not matched to a gene: 3. This CDR3 contains 16 residues. The CDR3 region is CASSLEGGRGYNEQFF. The CDR3 coding sequence is TGTGCCAGCAGCTTAGAAGGCGGGAGGGGCTACAATGAGCAGTTCTTC.

This chain uses TRBV6-4 with TRBJ1-5; no firm D call. The ends were cut back, 4 bases at V and 6 bases at J, with 10 bases in the middle. Germline lookup yields CDR1 MRHNA and CDR2 SNTAGT. The CDR3 is 13 residues long. The DNA of the CDR3 is TGTGCCAGCAGTGTTGGTCCTAGTCAGCCCCAGCATTTT. It translates to CASSVGPSQPQHF.

The chain couples TRBV5-8 to TRBJ2-1, with D possibly matching TRBD1 (7 bases). CDR1 and CDR2 from the germline V gene are SGHTS and YDEGEE. CDR3 length: 15 residues. Trimming removed 4 bases from V and 6 bases from J, with 17 bases in between. CDR3 amino acids: CASSPATGRGNEQFF. The CDR3 DNA follows: TGTGCCAGCAGCCCGGCGACAGGGCGGGGCAATGAGCAGTTCTTC. Filled out from reference TRBV5-8 and TRBJ2-1, the complete variable domain reads EAGVTQSPTHLIKTRGQQATLRCSPISGHTSVYWYQQALGLGLQFLLWYDEGEERNRGNFPPRFSGRQFPNYSSELNVNALELEDSALYLCASSPATGRGNEQFFGPGTRLTVL.

The chain has TRBV5-4 and TRBJ1-4; D is uncertain. V was cut by 2 bases and J by 0 bases, with 11 bases left in between. The CDR3 totals 16 residues. The germline CDR1 and CDR2 sequences are SGHNT and YYREEE (reference sequence). The CDR3 coding sequence is TGTGCCAGCAGCTTAGTACCCACTGCAACTAATGAAAAACTGTTTTTT. Translating gives CASSLVPTATNEKLFF.

CDR3 sequence (DNA): TGTGCCAGCAGCCGCTACGAGCAGTACTTC. It yields the protein CASSRYEQYF. This chain joins TRBV28 and TRBJ2-7; D unclear. The germline V and J ends were trimmed by 6 bases and 3 bases, with 3 bases remaining between them. This CDR3 has 10 residues. The germline gives CDR1 MDHEN, CDR2 SYDVKM. Supplemented by reference TRBV28 and TRBJ2-7, the full variable domain reads DVKVTQSSRYLVKRTGEKVFLECVQDMDHENMFWYRQDPGLGLRLIYFSYDVKMKEKGDIPEGYSVSREKKERFSLILESASTNQTSMYLCASSRYEQYFGPGTRLTVT.

This rearrangement joins TRBV28 to TRBJ2-3; D is unresolved. The CDR3 has 13 residues. CDR1 is MDHEN and CDR2 is SYDVKM in the germline V gene. The germline V and J ends were trimmed by 2 bases and 4 bases, with 7 bases remaining between them. The CDR3 nucleotides read TGTGCCAGCAGTTTACCGACACCAGATACGCAGTATTTT. Translation: CASSLPTPDTQYF.

The chain is built from TRBV4-3 and TRBJ2-7; TRBD1 aligns across 7 bases. The CDR3 runs 14 residues. In germline, CDR1 is LGHNA, CDR2 YSLEER. The trim removed 1 base at V and 6 bases at J, leaving 6 bases unmatched. Written as DNA, the CDR3 is TGCGCCAGCAGCCAAGTATGGGACAGCTCCGAGCAGTACTTC. This codes for CASSQVWDSSEQYF.

The chain is built from TRBV7-6 and TRBJ1-3; unclear D gene. The CDR3 has 13 amino acids. V was trimmed by 5 bases and J by 7 bases, leaving 12 bases between them. The germline V gene has CDR1 SGHVS and CDR2 FNYEAQ. CDR3 sequence reads: CASSAARENTIYF. The CDR3 DNA reads TGTGCCAGCAGCGCGGCACGGGAGAACACCATATATTTT. The full variable domain, with the rest looked up from reference TRBV7-6 and TRBJ1-3, is GAGVSQSPRYKVTKRGQDVALRCDPISGHVSLYWYRQALGQGPEFLTYFNYEAQQDKSGLPNDRFSAERPEGSISTLTIQRTEQRDSAMYRCASSAARENTIYFGEGSWLTVV.

The V gene is TRBV9, the J gene TRBJ2-1; TRBD2 matches at 7 bases. Germline assignment: CDR1 SGDLS and CDR2 YYNGEE. Trimming took 3 bases from V and 4 from J; bases not matched to a gene: 7. The CDR3 is made up of 15 amino acids. The CDR3 coding sequence is TGTGCCAGCAGCGCTCGGGGGGAGTGGTACAATGAGCAGTTCTTC. It specifies CASSARGEWYNEQFF.

The chain carries TRBV27 and TRBJ2-2; 11 nucleotides match TRBD2. Losses at the gene ends were 3 bases for V and 0 bases for J; bases not matched to a gene: 12. Looked up from germline, CDR1 is MNHEY and CDR2 is SMNVEV (reference sequence). The CDR3 extends over 20 amino acids. In DNA, the CDR3 is TGTGCCAGCAGTTTGGCACCGACCGGGACTAGCGGTTCGAACACCGGGGAGCTGTTTTTT. Protein sequence: CASSLAPTGTSGSNTGELFF.

The rearrangement links TRBV7-9 to TRBJ1-2, with D maybe TRBD1 (5 bases). The V gene's germline CDR1 is SEHNR and CDR2 FQNEAQ (reference sequence). This CDR3 has 16 residues. V lost 3 bases to trimming and J lost 3 bases, with 17 bases between them. The CDR3 loop reads CASSFLSAGWDYGYTF. CDR3 DNA: TGTGCCAGCAGCTTCTTATCTGCAGGGTGGGACTATGGCTACACCTTC.